The subject of this entry is one TCR beta chain. The data belong to a study of blood T cell repertoires in COVID-19. Study context: The United States, Italy and Spain were the sources of the acute and convalescent COVID-19 samples.

CDR1 is MNHEY, CDR2 SMNVEV, per germline (reference sequence). The CDR3 totals 17 residues. V was trimmed by 6 bases and J by 1 base, leaving 16 bases between them. Authors' analysis steps: Amplifying reference gene primers gave estimates of nucleated cell counts. Clones were sequenced by immunoSEQ multiplex PCR, and TCRdb holds only the in-frame ones, with some missing. Clone size and V and J calls were adopted from that table, with D and trimming inferred from the DNA. The table lists about 62,000 clones, 85% to 90% of them singletons. The source material was peripheral blood. The source is a woman aged 55-70 years with COVID-19, enrolled during active disease. The chain couples TRBV27 to TRBJ2-6; D is possibly TRBD1 (5 bases). CDR3 residues: CASSKRAGHSGANVLTF. CDR3 bases: TGTGCCAGCAGCAAACGGGCAGGGCATTCTGGGGCCAACGTCCTGACTTTC.